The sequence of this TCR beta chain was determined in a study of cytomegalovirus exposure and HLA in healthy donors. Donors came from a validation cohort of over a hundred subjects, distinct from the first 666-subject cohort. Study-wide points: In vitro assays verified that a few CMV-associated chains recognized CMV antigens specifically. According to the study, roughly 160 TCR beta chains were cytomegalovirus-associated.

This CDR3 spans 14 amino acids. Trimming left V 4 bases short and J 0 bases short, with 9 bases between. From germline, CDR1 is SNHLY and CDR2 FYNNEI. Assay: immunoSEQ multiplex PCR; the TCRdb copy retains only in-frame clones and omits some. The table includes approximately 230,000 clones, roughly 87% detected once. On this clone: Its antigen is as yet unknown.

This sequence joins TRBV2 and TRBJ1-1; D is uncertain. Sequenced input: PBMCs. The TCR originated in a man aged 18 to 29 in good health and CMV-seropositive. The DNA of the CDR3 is TGTGCCAGCAGTGCTGAGGCGATGAACACTGAAGCTTTCTTT. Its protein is CASSAEAMNTEAFF.